One sample yielded the 29 T cell receptor beta chains listed below, sequenced in a study of blood T cell repertoires in COVID-19 (dated by TCRdb to 2018 to 2020). Library prep was done by the immunoSEQ multiplex PCR assay. The table was pulled from immuneACCESS by TCRdb, which kept in-frame rearrangements only. Such tables lose some clones; where checked, under half of the loss comes from unresolved V genes, and the rest has no known cause. This sample gives 280,000 or so clones in total; approximately 81% of them show up just once. Clones ranked in the top ten supply about 2.5% of the sample. Input material: PBMCs or T cells enriched from blood (not recorded which). The receptors here all came from a woman aged 45-60 years who had recovered from COVID-19.

This clone was detected only a few times. V usage is TRBV6-2 or TRBV6-3 and J usage is TRBJ1-1; possibly TRBD1 for D (5 bases). V lost 6 bases to trimming and J lost 4 bases, with 15 bases between them. Germline CDR1 is MNHEY and CDR2 is SVGEGT. The CDR3 covers 14 residues. DNA for the CDR3: TGTGCCAGCAGCTCACCGATGGGGCTCACTGAAGCTTTCTTT. Protein sequence: CASSSPMGLTEAFF.

The rearrangement joins TRBV7-2 to TRBJ2-3, with a tentative D call TRBD2 (5 bases). V was clipped by 1 base and J by 1 base, with 12 bases between them. Germline values: CDR1 SGHTA, CDR2 FQGNSA. This CDR3 spans 16 amino acids. The CDR3 sequence: CASSLVGGKRTDTQYF. The CDR3 nucleotides are TGTGCCAGCAGCTTAGTTGGAGGAAAGCGCACAGATACGCAGTATTTT.

This clone appeared a few times. The J gene is TRBJ2-7, the V gene TRBV15; TRBD1 might be the D (6 bases). Trimming shortened V by 2 bases and J by 3 bases, and 11 bases separated the two germline ends. The CDR3 runs 14 residues. Looked up from germline, CDR1 is LNHNV and CDR2 is YYDKDF (reference sequence). CDR3 residues: CATSRMGHLYEQYF. CDR3 nucleotide sequence: TGTGCCACCAGCAGAATGGGACACCTCTACGAGCAGTACTTC.

V and J are TRBV5-1 and TRBJ1-1; no clear D gene. This CDR3 region has 14 residues. Trimming left V 0 bases short and J 3 bases short, with 9 bases between. The germline V gene has CDR1 SGHRS and CDR2 YFSETQ. CDR3 sequence: CASSLDVAYTEAFF. The CDR3 nucleotides are TGCGCCAGCAGCTTGGACGTGGCTTACACTGAAGCTTTCTTT.

This sequence joins TRBV12-3 or TRBV12-4 and TRBJ2-5; D ambiguous. The CDR3 runs 12 residues. With 6 bases removed from V and 0 bases from J, the gap between germline ends came to 5 bases. The CDR3 spells CASSLHQETQYF. Written as DNA, the CDR3 is TGTGCCAGCAGCCTACACCAAGAGACCCAGTACTTC.

CDR3 in DNA: TGTGCCAGCAGTGAACCGCCGTCGACAGGAAAATTTCACGAGCAGTACTTC. This codes for CASSEPPSTGKFHEQYF. The genes are TRBV2 and TRBJ2-7, with D possibly being TRBD1 (6 bases). Germline V gene sequence: CDR1 SNHLY, CDR2 FYNNEI. The CDR3 is made up of 17 amino acids. Trimming took 2 bases from V and 5 from J, leaving 22 bases between them.

This clone was counted at least ten times. The J gene is TRBJ1-1, the V gene TRBV25-1, with a weak D call TRBD1 (5 bases). The V end was cut by 8 bases, the J end by 5 bases, with 18 bases between. Germline loops: CDR1 MGHDK, CDR2 SYGVNS. The CDR3 runs to 14 residues. The CDR3 here is CASCPIAGGTEAFF. The DNA for the CDR3 is TGTGCCAGCTGTCCCATAGCCGGGGGGACTGAAGCTTTCTTT.

The V and J genes are TRBV5-1 and TRBJ1-4, with D tentatively TRBD1 (5 bases). Deletions cut 4 bases from V and 8 bases from J, with 15 bases between. CDR3 length: 14 amino acids. Germline values: CDR1 SGHRS, CDR2 YFSETQ. The CDR3 bases are TGCGCCAGCAGCCCCGCGGGGCCAGGAGAAAAACTGTTTTTT. Amino acids: CASSPAGPGEKLFF. The full variable domain, with the rest looked up from reference TRBV5-1 and TRBJ1-4, is KAGVTQTPRYLIKTRGQQVTLSCSPISGHRSVSWYQQTPGQGLQFLFEYFSETQRNKGNFPGRFSGRQFSNSRSEMNVSTLELGDSALYLCASSPAGPGEKLFFGSGTQLSVL.

The V and J genes are TRBV10-3 and TRBJ2-1, with D tentatively TRBD1 (5 bases). The CDR3 length is 15 residues. Trimming stripped 0 bases from V and 7 bases from J, with 13 bases between. Germline assignment: CDR1 ENHRY and CDR2 SYGVKD. For the CDR3, the DNA is TGTGCCATCAGTGAGTCGACACCAGGGTTGAATGAGCAGTTCTTC. This sequence encodes CAISESTPGLNEQFF.

The chain carries TRBV9 and TRBJ1-3, with 7 bases that match TRBD1. The length of the CDR3 is 16 residues. V lost 4 bases, J lost 2 bases, and 9 bases stayed unmatched. Germline-derived CDR1 and CDR2 are SGDLS and YYNGEE. The CDR3 region is CASSTHAGTAGNTIYF. The CDR3 region has the DNA TGTGCCAGCAGCACTCACGCCGGGACAGCTGGAAACACCATATATTTT.

The J gene is TRBJ2-3, the V gene TRBV7-3; TRBD1 matches at 7 bases. Germline V CDR1 and CDR2: SGHTA, FQGTGA. J gave up 0 bases and V 4 bases, and 16 bases lay outside the gene matches. The CDR3 sequence is 19 residues long. CDR3 protein: CASSSRAPIQGESTDTQYF. The DNA for the CDR3 is TGTGCCAGCAGCTCCCGAGCCCCGATTCAGGGGGAAAGCACAGATACGCAGTATTTT.

This rearrangement joins TRBV5-6 to TRBJ1-1; D remains ambiguous. V was trimmed by 0 bases and J by 1 base, leaving 4 bases between them. This CDR3 has 13 residues. CDR1 is SGHDT, CDR2 YYEEEE, per germline. The CDR3 DNA is TGTGCCAGCAGCTTGGGAGCGAACACTGAAGCTTTCTTT. Amino acid sequence: CASSLGANTEAFF.

The CDR3 region has the DNA TGTGCCAGCGGGGGGGGACAGGGCATCACCGGGGAGCTGTTTTTT. Translated: CASGGGQGITGELFF. This chain links TRBV6-5 with TRBJ2-2; 9 bases fit TRBD1. The J segment lost 4 bases and the V segment lost 8 bases, leaving 8 bases of the junction unmatched. CDR3 size: 15 residues. Germline V gives CDR1 MNHEY, CDR2 SVGAGI.

J is TRBJ1-1 and V is TRBV4-1; D is perhaps TRBD1 (6 bases). The V and J ends lost 1 base and 6 bases respectively, with 12 bases between them. CDR1 and CDR2 from the germline V gene are MGHRA and YSYEKL. This CDR3 is 14 amino acids long. CDR3 DNA sequence: TGCGCCAGCAGCCAAGCCGGGGCAGGGGCTGAAGCTTTCTTT. It yields the protein CASSQAGAGAEAFF.

The rearrangement links TRBV18 to TRBJ1-1; possible D gene TRBD1, 6 bases. CDR3 length: 14 amino acids. V dropped 0 bases and J dropped 5 bases, with 10 bases sitting between them. Germline values: CDR1 KGHSH, CDR2 LQKENI. CDR3 nucleotide sequence: TGTGCCAGCTCACCACCGCACAGGGTAACTGAAGCTTTCTTT. Translation: CASSPPHRVTEAFF.

This clone has only one observation. This chain connects TRBV5-6 to TRBJ1-4; 10 nucleotides line up with TRBD1. CDR3 length equals 15 residues. In germline, CDR1 is SGHDT, CDR2 YYEEEE. V lost 2 bases and J lost 7; bases outside the gene matches: 5. The CDR3, as DNA: TGTGCCAGCAGCTTCCCGGGACAGGGGACTGAAAAACTGTTTTTT. This sequence encodes CASSFPGQGTEKLFF.

The chain joins TRBV7-2 to TRBJ1-1, with 7 bases fitting TRBD1. The V and J ends lost 4 bases and 1 base, in that order; junction bases with no gene match: 6. The CDR3 totals 15 residues. Germline CDR1 and CDR2: SGHTA and FQGNSA. The CDR3 coding sequence is TGTGCCAGCAGCTCGACAGGGTTCAAGAACACTGAAGCTTTCTTT. It yields the protein CASSSTGFKNTEAFF.

The V and J genes are TRBV7-9 and TRBJ2-2, with D unclear. The germline V and J ends were trimmed by 4 bases and 5 bases, with 2 bases remaining between them. This CDR3 is built from 11 residues. CDR1 SEHNR and CDR2 FQNEAQ come from the germline V gene (reference sequence). The CDR3 nucleotides are TGTGCCAGCAGCTCAACCGGGGAGCTGTTTTTT. Its translation: CASSSTGELFF.

The chain is built from TRBV6-1 and TRBJ1-3; 11 bases are a match to TRBD1. The CDR3 covers 15 residues. J lost 4 bases, V lost 3 bases, and 2 bases had no gene match. CDR1 is MNHNS, CDR2 SASEGT, per germline. The CDR3 reads CASSEGQGEGNTIYF. The DNA of the CDR3 is TGTGCCAGCAGTGAGGGACAGGGGGAAGGAAACACCATATATTTT.

This sequence joins TRBV28 and TRBJ2-1; 12 nucleotides line up with TRBD2. This CDR3 is built from 16 residues. Germline V lookup: CDR1 MDHEN, CDR2 SYDVKM. Losses at the gene ends were 5 bases for V and 4 bases for J; bases not matched to a gene: 6. DNA of the CDR3: TGTGCCAGCAGTCGGGGACTAGCGGGCTCATACAATGAGCAGTTCTTC. This sequence encodes CASSRGLAGSYNEQFF.

This chain connects TRBV3-1 (or the pseudogene TRBV3-2) to TRBJ2-7; D gene unclear. The V end lost 0 bases, the J end lost 3 bases, and 9 bases lay between the germline ends. The germline V gene encodes CDR1 LGHDT and CDR2 YNNKEL (reference sequence). This CDR3 is 14 amino acids long. The CDR3 DNA reads as TGTGCCAGCAGCCAAGACACTGATATCTACGAGCAGTACTTC. It codes for CASSQDTDIYEQYF.

This clone has a handful of counts. The chain links TRBV11-3 to TRBJ2-2, with 9 bases matching TRBD1. J gave up 2 bases and V 4 bases, and 5 bases lay outside the gene matches. CDR1 SGHNT and CDR2 YENEEA come from the germline V gene. This CDR3 comprises 16 residues. CDR3: CASSSRDRANTGELFF. As DNA, the CDR3 is TGTGCCAGCAGCTCCCGGGACAGGGCTAACACCGGGGAGCTGTTTTTT.

The chain recombines TRBV11-2 with TRBJ2-7, with D tentatively TRBD1 (7 bases). Germline loops: CDR1 SGHAT, CDR2 FQNNGV. This CDR3 spans 16 amino acids. With 5 bases removed from V and 2 bases from J, the gap between germline ends came to 19 bases. The CDR3 DNA reads as TGTGCCAGCAGCCCCCAGGGGGTGGGGGGTACCTACGAGCAGTACTTC. Encoded protein: CASSPQGVGGTYEQYF.

V and J are TRBV4-1 and TRBJ2-5; D possibly corresponds to TRBD2 (5 bases). This CDR3 is 14 amino acids long. Germline V CDR1 and CDR2: MGHRA, YSYEKL. The V and J ends lost 6 bases and 7 bases respectively, with 18 bases between them. The CDR3 DNA reads as TGCGCCAGCAGACGGACCCAAATTGAGGGGACCCAGTACTTC. Encoded protein: CASRRTQIEGTQYF.

CDR3: CASSVDNDGEQFF. CDR3 bases: TGTGCCAGCAGCGTAGACAACGACGGGGAGCAGTTCTTC. This chain uses TRBV9 with TRBJ2-1; D remains unclear. Germline CDR1 and CDR2: SGDLS and YYNGEE. The CDR3 spans 13 residues. V was shortened by 0 bases and J by 10 bases, with 11 bases between the two germline ends.

The rearrangement joins TRBV20-1 to TRBJ2-1; 9 nucleotides align to TRBD1. Germline V gives CDR1 DFQATT, CDR2 SNEGSKA (reference sequence). This CDR3 is built from 12 residues. V dropped 3 bases and J dropped 10; count of bases not matched to a gene: 4. The CDR3 coding sequence is TGCAGTGCTAGTAGGACAGGGGAAGAGCAGTTCTTC. Its translation is CSASRTGEEQFF.

The chain uses TRBV6-5 and TRBJ2-4; D may be TRBD2 (6 bases). Germline CDR1 is MNHEY and CDR2 is SVGAGI. The V and J ends lost 7 bases and 9 bases respectively, with 19 bases between them. The CDR3 is 14 amino acids. CDR3 nucleotide sequence: TGTGCCAGCAATATGGAGGGTCAAGGTGGCATTCAGTACTTC. Amino acid sequence: CASNMEGQGGIQYF.

The chain joins TRBV27 to TRBJ2-2, with a tentative D call TRBD2 (7 bases). The germline CDR1 and CDR2 sequences are MNHEY and SMNVEV (reference sequence). The length of the CDR3 is 17 residues. V lost 5 bases and J lost 8, with 24 bases in between. CDR3 residues: CASSALGAGAPSGELFF. The CDR3 coding sequence is TGTGCCAGCAGTGCCCTTGGGGCGGGGGCCCCCTCGGGGGAGCTGTTTTTT.

This chain connects TRBV5-6 to TRBJ1-2, with D perhaps TRBD1 (6 bases). CDR3 length equals 16 residues. Germline CDR1 is SGHDT and CDR2 is YYEEEE. Trimming pared 5 bases from V and 4 bases from J, leaving 21 bases between. CDR3: CASRSRDIYYAYGYTF. The CDR3 nucleotides are TGTGCCAGCAGGTCCCGGGACATCTACTACGCCTATGGCTACACCTTC.